These T cell receptor beta chains were read from a single sample in a study of PD-L1 blockade in urothelial cancer. Data came from immunoSEQ multiplex PCR; TCRdb stores just in-frame clones and leaves some out. This sample has about 40,000 clones, with about 79% found just once. The sample here was PBMCs, taken around atezolizumab (anti-PD-L1) treatment. These receptor sequences come from a man aged 60 to 75 with urothelial cancer. Both conserved end residues are part of each CDR3. The order of the fields is J gene, V gene, CDR3 protein.

TRBJ1-1,TRBV14,CASRGGNTEAFF
TRBJ2-2,TRBV19,CASGQVQLPGELFF
TRBJ1-5,TRBV10-2,CASSEEGTGVDQPQHF
TRBJ1-2,TRBV9,CASSVGTAYGYTF
TRBJ1-3,TRBV30,CAWSRSGTAGNTIYF
TRBJ1-1,TRBV27,CASSPDRVLKPKKNTEAFF
TRBJ1-2,TRBV28,CASSLPTGGLHGYTF
TRBJ1-5,TRBV5-6,CASSLTGASNQPQHF
TRBJ1-4,TRBV27,CASRPTGVDNEKLFF
TRBJ1-2,TRBV28,CASSDGQGPYGYTF
TRBJ2-7,TRBV4-1,CASSQARTGGADEQYF
TRBJ2-3,TRBV30,CAWFSGVSSTDTQYF
TRBJ1-5,TRBV4-2,CASSQEMGPDGWHSNQPQHF
TRBJ1-1,TRBV4-2,CASSQAEGQGDEAFF
TRBJ2-7,TRBV7-8,CASSPHRYRGLYQQYF
TRBJ2-2,TRBV9,CASSDRGSLTGELFF
TRBJ1-5,TRBV18,CASSPDRNQPQHF
TRBJ2-7,TRBV10-3,CAISDSGGHSYEQYF
TRBJ1-6,TRBV19,CASSRQGARNSPLHF
TRBJ2-5,TRBV4-1,CASSQSRGPETQYF
TRBJ2-5,TRBV7-2,CASSLQGTSLSESQYF
TRBJ2-6,TRBV4-1,CASSRWWAQGRSSGANVLTF
TRBJ2-1,TRBV7-2,CASSLPGIDEQFF
TRBJ1-2,TRBV28,CASSSGQPYGYTF
TRBJ2-2,TRBV21-1,CASSKPFRQGACTGELFF
TRBJ2-2,TRBV6-1,CASSVNSGELFF
TRBJ1-1,TRBV2,CASSGQGALNTEAFF
TRBJ2-5,TRBV29-1,CSVGGSQETQYF
TRBJ2-3,TRBV9,CASSAGQGPDTQYF
TRBJ1-1,TRBV5-6,CASSRGQGDTEAFF
TRBJ2-1,TRBV11-3,CASSLGGTTVTNEQFF
TRBJ2-7,TRBV6-6,CASSSTPDSSYEQYF
TRBJ2-5,TRBV6-6,CASVPLRGGKETQYF
TRBJ2-3,TRBV28,CASIPRRGSTDTQYF
TRBJ1-1,TRBV5-3,CARSYAGTTDTEAFF
TRBJ1-5,TRBV19,CASSIGGGNNQPQHF
TRBJ1-1,TRBV2,CASRLRLLGEAFF
TRBJ2-3,TRBV5-1,CASSTGDVSSDTQYF
TRBJ2-1,TRBV7-2,CASSSMGLAGVSYNEQFF
TRBJ1-2,TRBV5-1,CASSFDRGQGGYTF
TRBJ2-2,TRBV4-1,CASSRTGGTGELFF
TRBJ2-5,TRBV6-5,CASSRDRDQETQYF
TRBJ1-3,TRBV6-6,CATLNTIYF
TRBJ1-1,TRBV11-2,CASSPRTENTEAFF
TRBJ2-2,TRBV19,CASSDTLVNTGELFF
TRBJ2-2,TRBV11-2,CASSKQGAGTGELFF
TRBJ2-3,TRBV9,CASSVGGGGTDTQYF
TRBJ2-5,TRBV5-4,CASSLGTGGNQETQYF
TRBJ2-2,TRBV18,CASSPGSWDSPAGELFF
TRBJ1-1,TRBV25-1,CASSEQGITEAFF
TRBJ2-2,TRBV10-3,CAITQDREANTGELFF
TRBJ1-3,TRBV9,CASSVGVGRASGNTIYF
TRBJ1-2,TRBV19,CASSIRQGDGYTF